The rows below give T cell receptor beta chains drawn from one sample of a study of technical replicates of blood from a handful of donors. Method: immunoSEQ multiplex PCR; TCRdb's copy keeps in-frame clones and lacks some. Among around 13,000 clones listed, approximately 94% were seen once. Input material: PBMCs. The receptors derive from a human donor in good health. Each CDR3 is given with its conserved first and last residue. A D gene is named only where the DNA matches it firmly. Clone size appears in some rows only: once, few, many, or a class for an expanded clone.

cdr3_length: 14; v_call: TRBV7-9; d_call: -; clone_size: -; j_call: TRBJ2-5; cdr3_aa: CASSSSGSQETQYF; cdr3_nt: TGTGCCAGCAGCTCTTCAGGGTCCCAAGAGACCCAGTACTTC
cdr3_length: 15; v_call: TRBV7-8; d_call: -; clone_size: -; j_call: TRBJ2-5; cdr3_aa: CASSLERQAKETQYF; cdr3_nt: TGTGCCAGCAGCTTAGAGCGACAGGCCAAAGAGACCCAGTACTTC
cdr3_length: 16; v_call: TRBV2; d_call: TRBD1; clone_size: -; j_call: TRBJ2-2; cdr3_aa: CASSRQGAQYTGELFF; cdr3_nt: TGTGCCAGCAGTCGACAGGGGGCGCAGTATACCGGGGAGCTGTTTTTT
cdr3_length: 15; v_call: TRBV5-1; d_call: TRBD2; clone_size: -; j_call: TRBJ2-5; cdr3_aa: CASSLGTSGKETQYF; cdr3_nt: TGCGCCAGCAGCTTGGGGACTAGCGGGAAAGAGACCCAGTACTTC
cdr3_length: 14; v_call: TRBV2; d_call: -; clone_size: once; j_call: TRBJ1-2; cdr3_aa: CASSEGQDTYGYTF; cdr3_nt: TGTGCCAGCAGTGAAGGGCAGGATACCTATGGCTACACCTTC
cdr3_length: 10; v_call: TRBV29-1; d_call: -; clone_size: -; j_call: TRBJ2-1; cdr3_aa: CSVEAVTQFF; cdr3_nt: TGCAGCGTTGAAGCAGTTACACAGTTCTTC
cdr3_length: 12; v_call: TRBV6-1; d_call: -; clone_size: -; j_call: TRBJ2-7; cdr3_aa: CASEGSSYEQYF; cdr3_nt: TGTGCCAGCGAGGGCAGCTCCTACGAGCAGTACTTC
cdr3_length: 18; v_call: TRBV5-1; d_call: -; clone_size: -; j_call: TRBJ2-3; cdr3_aa: CASSLEGVSGRAGVTQYF; cdr3_nt: TGCGCCAGCAGCTTGGAAGGGGTCAGTGGCAGGGCAGGAGTTACGCAGTATTTT
cdr3_length: 15; v_call: TRBV5-1; d_call: -; clone_size: once; j_call: TRBJ1-2; cdr3_aa: CASSLAGPANYGYTF; cdr3_nt: TGCGCCAGCAGCTTGGCAGGGCCCGCTAACTATGGCTACACCTTC
cdr3_length: 14; v_call: TRBV5-1; d_call: -; clone_size: -; j_call: TRBJ1-5; cdr3_aa: CASSLGTLDQPQHF; cdr3_nt: TGCGCCAGCAGCCTAGGGACATTGGATCAGCCCCAGCATTTT
cdr3_length: 14; v_call: TRBV7-3; d_call: TRBD1; clone_size: -; j_call: TRBJ2-5; cdr3_aa: CASSSTGGAETQYF; cdr3_nt: TGTGCCAGCAGCTCTACAGGGGGCGCAGAGACCCAGTACTTC
cdr3_length: 15; v_call: TRBV30; d_call: TRBD1; clone_size: -; j_call: TRBJ2-2; cdr3_aa: CAWIGDRGNTGELFF; cdr3_nt: TGTGCCTGGATAGGGGACAGGGGGAACACCGGGGAGCTGTTTTTT
cdr3_length: 18; v_call: TRBV15; d_call: TRBD2; clone_size: -; j_call: TRBJ2-1; cdr3_aa: CATSRVLARGRSYNEQFF; cdr3_nt: TGTGCCACCAGCAGGGTACTAGCGCGGGGTCGCTCCTACAATGAGCAGTTCTTC
cdr3_length: 14; v_call: TRBV4-2; d_call: -; clone_size: -; j_call: TRBJ1-3; cdr3_aa: CASSQETAKSTIYF; cdr3_nt: TGTGCCAGCAGCCAAGAAACAGCCAAGAGCACCATATATTTT
cdr3_length: 15; v_call: TRBV6-4; d_call: -; clone_size: -; j_call: TRBJ2-3; cdr3_aa: CASSEGGGSTDTQYF; cdr3_nt: TGTGCCAGCAGTGAAGGCGGAGGGAGCACAGATACGCAGTATTTT
cdr3_length: 16; v_call: TRBV2; d_call: TRBD2; clone_size: -; j_call: TRBJ2-1; cdr3_aa: CASRELAGDVYNEQFF; cdr3_nt: TGTGCCAGCAGAGAGCTAGCGGGAGACGTCTACAATGAGCAGTTCTTC
cdr3_length: 16; v_call: TRBV6-1; d_call: -; clone_size: -; j_call: TRBJ1-5; cdr3_aa: CASSALLRDINQPQHF; cdr3_nt: TGTGCCAGCAGTGCGCTACTCCGGGACATCAATCAGCCCCAGCATTTT
cdr3_length: 15; v_call: TRBV19; d_call: TRBD2; clone_size: -; j_call: TRBJ2-2; cdr3_aa: CASLLAGGPIGELFF; cdr3_nt: TGTGCCAGTCTCCTAGCGGGAGGGCCGATCGGGGAGCTGTTTTTT
cdr3_length: 16; v_call: TRBV5-4; d_call: TRBD2; clone_size: -; j_call: TRBJ2-1; cdr3_aa: CASSPGGGGSYNEQFF; cdr3_nt: TGTGCCAGCAGCCCCGGGGGGGGAGGGTCTTACAATGAGCAGTTCTTC
cdr3_length: 10; v_call: TRBV20-1; d_call: -; clone_size: -; j_call: TRBJ2-1; cdr3_aa: CSAHYNEQFF; cdr3_nt: TGCAGTGCTCACTACAATGAGCAGTTCTTC
cdr3_length: 15; v_call: TRBV6-1; d_call: -; clone_size: -; j_call: TRBJ1-4; cdr3_aa: CASSEARGGVEKLFF; cdr3_nt: TGTGCCAGCAGTGAAGCGAGGGGGGGGGTGGAAAAACTGTTTTTT
cdr3_length: 14; v_call: TRBV2; d_call: -; clone_size: -; j_call: TRBJ2-7; cdr3_aa: CASSDITGSYEQYF; cdr3_nt: TGTGCCAGCAGTGATATTACGGGATCCTACGAGCAGTACTTC
cdr3_length: 17; v_call: TRBV27; d_call: TRBD2; clone_size: -; j_call: TRBJ2-1; cdr3_aa: CASSSGTSGRGYNEQFF; cdr3_nt: TGTGCCAGCAGCTCCGGGACTAGCGGGAGAGGGTACAATGAGCAGTTCTTC
cdr3_length: 15; v_call: TRBV6-1; d_call: -; clone_size: -; j_call: TRBJ1-3; cdr3_aa: CASNLGASSGNTIYF; cdr3_nt: TGTGCCAGCAACCTAGGAGCCTCCTCTGGAAACACCATATATTTT
cdr3_length: 15; v_call: TRBV6-5; d_call: -; clone_size: -; j_call: TRBJ2-7; cdr3_aa: CASSYDGQSSYEQYF; cdr3_nt: TGTGCCAGCAGTTACGACGGACAGTCCTCCTACGAGCAGTACTTC
cdr3_length: 15; v_call: TRBV30; d_call: -; clone_size: -; j_call: TRBJ2-3; cdr3_aa: CAWSVEAWGTDTQYF; cdr3_nt: TGTGCCTGGAGTGTAGAAGCGTGGGGCACAGATACGCAGTATTTT
cdr3_length: 13; v_call: TRBV19; d_call: -; clone_size: -; j_call: TRBJ1-1; cdr3_aa: CASSLGESTEAFF; cdr3_nt: TGTGCCAGTAGTCTCGGGGAGTCCACTGAAGCTTTCTTT
cdr3_length: 14; v_call: TRBV5-1; d_call: -; clone_size: -; j_call: TRBJ1-4; cdr3_aa: CASSWTATNEKLFF; cdr3_nt: TGCGCCAGCAGTTGGACAGCAACTAATGAAAAGCTGTTTTTT
cdr3_length: 16; v_call: TRBV5-6; d_call: TRBD2; clone_size: -; j_call: TRBJ2-6; cdr3_aa: CASSLTSGTGANVLTF; cdr3_nt: TGTGCCAGCAGCCTTACCAGCGGGACTGGGGCCAACGTCCTGACTTTC